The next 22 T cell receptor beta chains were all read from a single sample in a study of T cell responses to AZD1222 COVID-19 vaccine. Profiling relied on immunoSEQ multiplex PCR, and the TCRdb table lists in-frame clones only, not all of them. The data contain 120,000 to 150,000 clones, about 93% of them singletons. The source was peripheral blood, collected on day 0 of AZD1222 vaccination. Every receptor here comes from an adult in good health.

The CDR3 bases are TGTGCCAGCAGCCCAGGCGCAGGTGATTCACCCCTCCACTTT. Protein product: CASSPGAGDSPLHF. The J gene is TRBJ1-6, the V gene TRBV9; D not resolved. This CDR3 has 14 residues. The V gene's germline CDR1 is SGDLS and CDR2 YYNGEE. With 4 bases removed from V and 8 bases from J, the gap between germline ends came to 13 bases.

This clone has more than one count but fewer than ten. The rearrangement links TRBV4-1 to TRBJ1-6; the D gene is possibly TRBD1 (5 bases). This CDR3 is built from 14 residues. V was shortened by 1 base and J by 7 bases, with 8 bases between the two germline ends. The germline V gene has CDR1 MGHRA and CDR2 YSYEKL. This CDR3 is CASSQGWGNSPLHF. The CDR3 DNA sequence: TGCGCCAGCAGCCAAGGATGGGGGAATTCACCCCTCCACTTT.

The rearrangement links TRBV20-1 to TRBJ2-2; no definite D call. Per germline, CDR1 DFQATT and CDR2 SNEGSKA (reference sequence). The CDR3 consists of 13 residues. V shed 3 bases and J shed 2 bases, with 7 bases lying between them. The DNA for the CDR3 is TGCAGTGCTAGTGTAGGAAACACCGGGGAGCTGTTTTTT. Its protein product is CSASVGNTGELFF.

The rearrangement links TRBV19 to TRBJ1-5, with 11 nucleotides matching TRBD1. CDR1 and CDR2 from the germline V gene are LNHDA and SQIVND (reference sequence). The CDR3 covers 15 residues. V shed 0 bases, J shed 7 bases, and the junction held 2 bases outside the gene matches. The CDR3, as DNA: TGTGCCAGTAGTATAGAGGGGACAGGGGGACAGCCCCAGCATTTT. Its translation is CASSIEGTGGQPQHF.

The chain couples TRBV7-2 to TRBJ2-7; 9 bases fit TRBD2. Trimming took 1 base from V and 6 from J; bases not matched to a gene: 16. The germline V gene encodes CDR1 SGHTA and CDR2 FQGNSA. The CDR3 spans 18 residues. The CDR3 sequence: CASSLGLRAGGLSFEQYF. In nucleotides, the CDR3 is TGTGCCAGCAGCTTAGGGCTTCGAGCGGGGGGACTCAGTTTCGAGCAGTACTTC. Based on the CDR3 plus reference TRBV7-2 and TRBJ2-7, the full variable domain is GAGVSQSPSNKVTEKGKDVELRCDPISGHTALYWYRQSLGQGLEFLIYFQGNSAPDKSGLPSDRFSAERTGGSVSTLTIQRTQQEDSAVYLCASSLGLRAGGLSFEQYFGPGTRLTVT.

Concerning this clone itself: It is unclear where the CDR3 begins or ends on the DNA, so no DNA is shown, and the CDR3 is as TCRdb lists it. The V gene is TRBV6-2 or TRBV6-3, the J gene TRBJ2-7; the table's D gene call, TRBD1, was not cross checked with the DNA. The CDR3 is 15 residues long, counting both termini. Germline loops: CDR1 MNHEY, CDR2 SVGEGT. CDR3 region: CASSTSDRVFSEQYF.

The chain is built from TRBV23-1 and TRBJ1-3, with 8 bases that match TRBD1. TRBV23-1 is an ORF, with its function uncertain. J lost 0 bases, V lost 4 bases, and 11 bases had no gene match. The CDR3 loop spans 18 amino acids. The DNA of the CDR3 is TGCGCCAGCAGTCCCCTGCGGACAGGGCTCAACTCTGGAAACACCATATATTTT. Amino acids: CASSPLRTGLNSGNTIYF.

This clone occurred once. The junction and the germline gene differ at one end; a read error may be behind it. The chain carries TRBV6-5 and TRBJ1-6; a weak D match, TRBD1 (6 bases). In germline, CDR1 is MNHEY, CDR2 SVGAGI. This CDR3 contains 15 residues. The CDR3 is CANSYSGGLGSPLHF. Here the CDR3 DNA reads TGTGCCAACAGTTACTCGGGGGGGCTCGGGTCACCCCTCCACTTT.

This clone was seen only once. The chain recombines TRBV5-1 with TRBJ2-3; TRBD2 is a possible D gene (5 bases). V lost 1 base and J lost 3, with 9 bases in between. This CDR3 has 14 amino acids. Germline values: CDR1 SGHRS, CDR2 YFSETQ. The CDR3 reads CASSLSGVTDTQYF. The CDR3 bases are TGCGCCAGCAGCTTGAGCGGAGTAACAGATACGCAGTATTTT.

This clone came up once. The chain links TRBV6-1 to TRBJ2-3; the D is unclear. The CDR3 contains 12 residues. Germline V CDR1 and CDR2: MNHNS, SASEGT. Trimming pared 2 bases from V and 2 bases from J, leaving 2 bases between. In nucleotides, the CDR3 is TGTGCCAGCAGTGAAACCACAGATACGCAGTATTTT. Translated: CASSETTDTQYF.

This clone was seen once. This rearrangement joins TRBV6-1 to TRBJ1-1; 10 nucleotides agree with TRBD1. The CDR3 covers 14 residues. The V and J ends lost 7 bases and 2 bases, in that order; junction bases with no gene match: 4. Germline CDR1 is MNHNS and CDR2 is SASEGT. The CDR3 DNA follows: TGTGCCAGCATTGACAGGGGGCAAAACACTGAAGCTTTCTTT. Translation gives CASIDRGQNTEAFF.

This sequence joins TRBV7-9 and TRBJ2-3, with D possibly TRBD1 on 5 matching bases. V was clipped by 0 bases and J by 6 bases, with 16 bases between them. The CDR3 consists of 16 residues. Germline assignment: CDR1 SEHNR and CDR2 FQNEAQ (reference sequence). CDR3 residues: CASSLASAAGWDTQYF. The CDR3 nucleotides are TGTGCCAGCAGCTTAGCCTCCGCGGCAGGGTGGGATACGCAGTATTTT.

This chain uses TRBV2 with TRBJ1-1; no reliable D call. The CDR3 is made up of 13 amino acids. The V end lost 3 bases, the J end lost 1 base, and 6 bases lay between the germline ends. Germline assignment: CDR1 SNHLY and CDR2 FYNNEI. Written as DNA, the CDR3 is TGTGCCAGCAGTGATGACAAGAACACTGAAGCTTTCTTT. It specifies CASSDDKNTEAFF.

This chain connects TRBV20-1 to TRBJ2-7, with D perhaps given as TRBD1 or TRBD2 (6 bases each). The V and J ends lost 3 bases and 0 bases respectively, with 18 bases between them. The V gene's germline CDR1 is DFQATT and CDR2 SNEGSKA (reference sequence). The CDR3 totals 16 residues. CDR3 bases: TGCAGTGCTAGTAGGAGGGGGGCGGGGAGCTCCTACGAGCAGTACTTC. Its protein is CSASRRGAGSSYEQYF.

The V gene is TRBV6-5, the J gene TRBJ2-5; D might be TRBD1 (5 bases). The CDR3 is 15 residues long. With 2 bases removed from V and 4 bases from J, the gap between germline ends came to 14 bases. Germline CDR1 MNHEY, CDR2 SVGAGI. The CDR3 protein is CASSYQGQLVETQYF. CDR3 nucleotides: TGTGCCAGCAGTTACCAGGGCCAGCTGGTAGAGACCCAGTACTTC.

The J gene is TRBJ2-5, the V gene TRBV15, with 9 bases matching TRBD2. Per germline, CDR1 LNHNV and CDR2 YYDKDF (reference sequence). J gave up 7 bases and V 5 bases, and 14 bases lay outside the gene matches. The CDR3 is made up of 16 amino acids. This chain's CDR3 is CATSPGGASSGRTQYF. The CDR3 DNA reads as TGTGCCACCAGCCCTGGGGGGGCTAGTAGCGGGAGGACCCAGTACTTC. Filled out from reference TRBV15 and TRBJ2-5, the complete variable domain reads DAMVIQNPRYQVTQFGKPVTLSCSQTLNHNVMYWYQQKSSQAPKLLFHYYDKDFNNEADTPDNFQSRRPNTSFCFLDIRSPGLGDTAMYLCATSPGGASSGRTQYFGPGTRLLVL.

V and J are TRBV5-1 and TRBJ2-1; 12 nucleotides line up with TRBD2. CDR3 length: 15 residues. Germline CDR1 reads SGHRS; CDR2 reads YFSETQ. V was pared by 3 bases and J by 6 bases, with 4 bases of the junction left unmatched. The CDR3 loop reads CASSYTSGRSNEQFF. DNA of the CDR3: TGCGCCAGCAGCTATACTAGCGGGAGGAGCAATGAGCAGTTCTTC.

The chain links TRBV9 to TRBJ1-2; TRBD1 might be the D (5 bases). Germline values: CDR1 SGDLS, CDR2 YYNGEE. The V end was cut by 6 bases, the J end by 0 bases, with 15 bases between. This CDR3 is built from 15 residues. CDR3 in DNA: TGTGCCAGCACGACGGGGACGGCCGCTAACTATGGCTACACCTTC. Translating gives CASTTGTAANYGYTF.

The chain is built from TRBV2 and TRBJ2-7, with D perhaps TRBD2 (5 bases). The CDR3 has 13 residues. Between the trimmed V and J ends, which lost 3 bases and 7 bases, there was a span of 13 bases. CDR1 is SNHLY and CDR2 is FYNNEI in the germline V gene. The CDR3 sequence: CASSEVPRGEQYF. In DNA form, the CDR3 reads TGTGCCAGCAGTGAGGTCCCCCGGGGTGAGCAGTACTTC. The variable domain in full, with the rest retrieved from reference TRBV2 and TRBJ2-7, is EPEVTQTPSHQVTQMGQEVILRCVPISNHLYFYWYRQILGQKVEFLVSFYNNEISEKSEIFDDQFSVERPDGSNFTLKIRSTKLEDSAMYFCASSEVPRGEQYFGPGTRLTVT.

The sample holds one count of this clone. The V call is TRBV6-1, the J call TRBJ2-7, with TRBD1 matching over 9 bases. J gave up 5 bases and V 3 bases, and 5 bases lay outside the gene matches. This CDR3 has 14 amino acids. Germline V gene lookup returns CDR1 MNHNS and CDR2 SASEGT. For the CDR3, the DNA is TGTGCCAGCAGTGAGGGACAGGGCGGCAACGAGCAGTACTTC. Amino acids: CASSEGQGGNEQYF.

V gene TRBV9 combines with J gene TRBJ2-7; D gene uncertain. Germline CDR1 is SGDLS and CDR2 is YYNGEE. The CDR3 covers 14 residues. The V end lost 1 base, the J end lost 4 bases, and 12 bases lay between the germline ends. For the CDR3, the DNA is TGTGCCAGCAGCGTATCCGACGGTCTGTACGAGCAGTACTTC. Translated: CASSVSDGLYEQYF.

The CDR3 region has the DNA TGTGCCTGGAGGGCACCCCAGGGCCCCTTGGCTAATGAAAAACTGTTTTTT. It specifies CAWRAPQGPLANEKLFF. The chain is built from TRBV30 and TRBJ1-4; D is possibly TRBD1 (5 bases). In germline, CDR1 is GTSNPN, CDR2 SVGIG (reference sequence). The CDR3 is made up of 17 amino acids. The V and J ends lost 3 bases and 3 bases respectively, with 20 bases between them.